This record covers a single TCR beta chain. A much larger clone differs from this one at a single base, so this may be a read error. The CDR3 contains 17 residues. From the PCR reads, TCRdb called clonotypes with MiXCR, one entry per CDR3 protein. The data hold approximately 97,000 distinct CDR3 sequences, with 20% to 25% observed a single time. This sample is drawn from a study of molecular identifiers for immune sequencing clone quantification. The specimen sequenced was naive CD8+ T cells from blood, with Jurkat cell RNA spiked in. Subset indicated: FACS-sorted CD8+CD4-CCR7+CD45RA+ naive T cells. The TCR sequence derives from a human donor in good health. Some libraries in this study had Jurkat cell RNA spiked in. The V gene is TRBV12-3 or TRBV12-4, the J gene TRBJ2-6, with D tentatively TRBD1 or TRBD2 (5 bases each). The CDR3 spells CASSQGRRASGADVLTF. The CDR3 region has the DNA TGTGCCAGCAGCCAGGGACGTAGGGCCTCTGGGGCCGACGTCCTGACTTTC.